One and the same sample provided the 29 T cell receptor beta chains below, sequenced in a study of blood T cell repertoires in COVID-19. Libraries were prepared by immunoSEQ multiplex PCR; TCRdb keeps only in-frame clonotypes and omits some of them. This sample yields about 280,000 clones, of which 88% are seen a single time; approximately 1% belongs to the top ten. Input material: PBMCs or T cells enriched from blood (not recorded which). The source is a woman under 40 who had recovered from COVID-19.

The chain employs TRBV28 and TRBJ1-5; possibly TRBD1 for D (5 bases). Germline V gene lookup returns CDR1 MDHEN and CDR2 SYDVKM. The CDR3 extends over 15 amino acids. With 3 bases removed from V and 1 base from J, the gap between germline ends came to 10 bases. In DNA form, the CDR3 reads TGTGCCAGCAGTTTGCTGGGGCTCAGCAATCAGCCCCAGCATTTT. Encoded protein: CASSLLGLSNQPQHF.

This chain uses TRBV5-1 with TRBJ1-3, with 7 bases fitting TRBD1. Germline V gene data show CDR1 as SGHRS and CDR2 as YFSETQ. V trimming: 4 bases; J trimming: 4 bases; junction bases outside the gene matches: 5. The CDR3 length is 14 residues. CDR3 DNA sequence: TGCGCCAGCAGCCCCAGGGGGAGAGGAAACACCATATATTTT. Its protein is CASSPRGRGNTIYF.

The rearrangement links TRBV7-2 to TRBJ2-3; TRBD1 might be the D (6 bases). There are 17 residues in the CDR3. Looked up from germline, CDR1 is SGHTA and CDR2 is FQGNSA. The V and J ends lost 3 bases and 2 bases respectively, with 18 bases between them. CDR3 region: CASSFRHGRGYTDTQYF. Written as DNA, the CDR3 is TGTGCCAGCAGCTTCCGGCACGGAAGGGGGTACACAGATACGCAGTATTTT.

This sequence joins TRBV2 and TRBJ1-3; the match to TRBD1 covers 7 bases. Germline V lookup: CDR1 SNHLY, CDR2 FYNNEI. The CDR3 runs to 15 residues. V was clipped by 1 base and J by 2 bases; unmatched bases: 2. The CDR3 DNA sequence: TGTGCCAGCAGTGAAGAAGGGGGCACTGGAAACACCATATATTTT. Protein product: CASSEEGGTGNTIYF.

The sample holds one count of this clone. V usage is TRBV15 and J usage is TRBJ1-2, with D tentatively TRBD1 (5 bases). Trimming cost V 3 bases and J 5 bases, with 16 bases left between them. Looked up from germline, CDR1 is LNHNV and CDR2 is YYDKDF (reference sequence). The CDR3 has 15 amino acids. The CDR3 loop is CATSSPRGGRYGYTF. The CDR3 bases are TGTGCCACCAGCAGCCCCCGGGGGGGTAGGTATGGCTACACCTTC.

This chain uses TRBV20-1 with TRBJ2-7, with D maybe TRBD2 (5 bases). Trimming stripped 3 bases from V and 0 bases from J, with 12 bases between. The germline V gene has CDR1 DFQATT and CDR2 SNEGSKA (reference sequence). The CDR3 is 14 residues long. The CDR3 loop reads CSASRAGYSYEQYF. In nucleotides, the CDR3 is TGCAGTGCTAGTAGGGCGGGCTACTCCTACGAGCAGTACTTC.

The gene calls are TRBV5-4 and TRBJ1-1, with 12 nucleotides matching TRBD1. The junction had 9 bases not matched to a gene; V was cut back by 3 bases and J by 0 bases. Germline V lookup: CDR1 SGHNT, CDR2 YYREEE (reference sequence). The CDR3 extends over 18 amino acids. CDR3 sequence: CASSSPGQGARLNTEAFF. In DNA form, the CDR3 reads TGTGCCAGCAGCTCACCGGGACAGGGGGCTCGTTTGAACACTGAAGCTTTCTTT.

The chain combines TRBV7-9 with TRBJ2-1, with 7 bases matching TRBD1. Per the germline V gene, CDR1 is SEHNR and CDR2 is FQNEAQ (reference sequence). This CDR3 contains 14 residues. V was pared by 4 bases and J by 8 bases, with 8 bases of the junction left unmatched. Written as DNA, the CDR3 is TGTGCCAGCAGCTCGTCAGGGGGTTACGATGAGCAGTTCTTC. It encodes CASSSSGGYDEQFF.

The chain employs TRBV20-1 and TRBJ1-6, with D possibly TRBD1 on 5 matching bases. V gave up 3 bases and J gave up 8 bases, with 17 bases separating them. CDR3 size: 15 residues. CDR1 is DFQATT, CDR2 SNEGSKA, per germline (reference sequence). In DNA form, the CDR3 reads TGCAGTGCTAGTATAGACAGCCGAAACTATTCACCCCTCCACTTT. It encodes CSASIDSRNYSPLHF.

This rearrangement joins TRBV9 to TRBJ2-1, with a possible D match to TRBD2 (6 bases). Per germline, CDR1 SGDLS and CDR2 YYNGEE. Trimming shortened V by 0 bases and J by 0 bases, and 10 bases separated the two germline ends. The CDR3 runs to 16 residues. Here the CDR3 reads CASSVAVGGSYNEQFF. CDR3 bases: TGTGCCAGCAGCGTAGCCGTCGGGGGCTCCTACAATGAGCAGTTCTTC. Complete variable domain (other parts from reference TRBV9 and TRBJ2-1): DSGVTQTPKHLITATGQRVTLRCSPRSGDLSVYWYQQSLDQGLQFLIQYYNGEERAKGNILERFSAQQFPDLHSELNLSSLELGDSALYFCASSVAVGGSYNEQFFGPGTRLTVL.

J is TRBJ2-7 and V is TRBV5-6; 9 bases agree with TRBD1. J lost 2 bases, V lost 2 bases, and 14 bases had no gene match. CDR3 length equals 18 residues. Germline V gene data show CDR1 as SGHDT and CDR2 as YYEEEE. CDR3 in amino acids: CASSLRRGRQGGTYEQYF. The CDR3 DNA reads as TGTGCCAGCAGCTTACGGCGAGGCAGACAGGGGGGGACCTACGAGCAGTACTTC.

V and J are TRBV5-1 and TRBJ2-7, with 8 positions matching TRBD1. In germline, CDR1 is SGHRS, CDR2 YFSETQ. Losses at the gene ends were 6 bases for V and 2 bases for J; bases not matched to a gene: 10. The CDR3 runs 15 residues. CDR3 amino acids: CASTARQGSTYEQYF. The CDR3 DNA reads as TGCGCCAGCACCGCACGACAGGGGTCCACCTACGAGCAGTACTTC.

This clone was seen only a few times. This chain connects TRBV6-4 to TRBJ1-1, with TRBD1 as a possible D gene (6 bases). Germline V lookup: CDR1 MRHNA, CDR2 SNTAGT. This CDR3 has 14 amino acids. V lost 3 bases and J 5 bases, leaving 13 bases between the germline ends. The CDR3 protein is CASSEGGDATEAFF. In DNA, the CDR3 is TGTGCCAGCAGTGAAGGGGGGGACGCAACTGAAGCTTTCTTT.

V is TRBV18 and J is TRBJ2-7; D not resolved. This CDR3 region has 14 residues. Germline CDR1 is KGHSH and CDR2 is LQKENI. The V end lost 2 bases, the J end lost 0 bases, and 8 bases lay between the germline ends. CDR3 loop: CASSPVPSSYEQYF. CDR3 bases: TGTGCCAGCTCACCAGTGCCGAGCTCCTACGAGCAGTACTTC.

The gene calls are TRBV18 and TRBJ1-1, with a weak D call TRBD1 (5 bases). This CDR3 has 15 residues. Trimming left V 3 bases short and J 1 base short, with 12 bases between. The germline CDR1 and CDR2 sequences are KGHSH and LQKENI. Here the CDR3 reads CASSPLTEPNTEAFF. The DNA for the CDR3 is TGTGCCAGCTCACCTCTGACAGAACCGAACACTGAAGCTTTCTTT.

The chain links TRBV25-1 to TRBJ2-1; D might be TRBD1 (6 bases). This CDR3 has 15 residues. Germline loops: CDR1 MGHDK, CDR2 SYGVNS. The germline V and J ends were trimmed by 4 bases and 6 bases, with 16 bases remaining between them. CDR3 amino acids: CASSGTGIFLNEQFF. CDR3 in DNA: TGTGCCAGCAGTGGCACAGGGATTTTTCTCAATGAGCAGTTCTTC. The full variable domain, in which reference TRBV25-1 and TRBJ2-1 provide the parts outside the CDR3, is EADIYQTPRYLVIGTGKKITLECSQTMGHDKMYWYQQDPGMELHLIHYSYGVNSTEKGDLSSESTVSRIRTEHFPLTLESARPSHTSQYLCASSGTGIFLNEQFFGPGTRLTVL.

DNA for the CDR3: TGTGCCAGCAGTTACGTCGGGACAGGGGGCACCTACGAGCAGTACTTC. This encodes CASSYVGTGGTYEQYF. The chain has TRBV6-5 and TRBJ2-7; 12 bases align to TRBD1. The CDR3 is 16 residues long. Looked up from germline, CDR1 is MNHEY and CDR2 is SVGAGI. V shed 2 bases and J 2 bases; nucleotides not matched to a gene: 4.

The CDR3: CAISESLTRVSYNEQFF. The CDR3 region has the DNA TGTGCCATCAGTGAGTCGTTAACTAGGGTCTCCTACAATGAGCAGTTCTTC. This chain joins TRBV10-3 and TRBJ2-1; D is possibly TRBD2 (5 bases). There are 17 residues in the CDR3. V was trimmed by 0 bases and J by 0 bases, leaving 12 bases between them. CDR1 is ENHRY and CDR2 is SYGVKD in the germline V gene.

The chain employs TRBV19 and TRBJ2-3; a possible D gene is TRBD1 (7 bases). The CDR3 is made up of 17 amino acids. CDR1 and CDR2 (germline): LNHDA, SQIVND (reference sequence). Trimming took off 7 bases at V and 3 bases at J, with 23 bases between the two ends. The CDR3 DNA sequence: TGTGCCAGTAAGGTTGTCGCCGGAGGGGGCTTGACAGATACGCAGTATTTT. Translation: CASKVVAGGGLTDTQYF.

This clone was seen more than once but under ten times. The chain carries TRBV6-1 and TRBJ1-2; no definite D call. This CDR3 spans 14 amino acids. Trimming stripped 2 bases from V and 6 bases from J, with 13 bases between. Germline V gives CDR1 MNHNS, CDR2 SASEGT. CDR3 sequence reads: CASSEMADVDGYTF. The CDR3 nucleotides read TGTGCCAGCAGTGAAATGGCAGATGTTGATGGCTACACCTTC.

The V and J genes are TRBV9 and TRBJ1-1; the match to TRBD1 covers 7 bases. CDR1 is SGDLS, CDR2 YYNGEE, per germline. Unmatched junction bases numbered 2, after V lost 3 bases and J lost 0 bases. This CDR3 comprises 14 residues. The CDR3 here is CASSAGGLNTEAFF. Written as DNA, the CDR3 is TGTGCCAGCAGCGCAGGGGGACTGAACACTGAAGCTTTCTTT.

The J gene is TRBJ1-2, the V gene TRBV19; D is unresolved. The V gene lost 0 bases and the J gene lost 0 bases, with 5 bases spanning the gap. Germline CDR1 LNHDA, CDR2 SQIVND (reference sequence). The CDR3 totals 14 residues. CDR3: CASSIDPANYGYTF. In DNA, the CDR3 is TGTGCCAGTAGTATAGATCCCGCTAACTATGGCTACACCTTC.

The CDR3 DNA reads TGTGCCTGGAGCCAGGGGCTGGATTCACCCCTCCACTTT. The encoded protein is CAWSQGLDSPLHF. The V call is TRBV30, the J call TRBJ1-6, with D possibly TRBD1 on 6 matching bases. V lost 3 bases and J 8 bases, leaving 11 bases between the germline ends. There are 13 residues in the CDR3. Per germline, CDR1 GTSNPN and CDR2 SVGIG (reference sequence).

The chain recombines TRBV27 with TRBJ1-2; TRBD1 matches 9 bases. CDR1 and CDR2 from the germline V gene are MNHEY and SMNVEV (reference sequence). After removal of 3 bases from V and 4 bases from J, the junction contained 15 bases not matched to a gene. This CDR3 has 18 residues. CDR3 loop: CASSFVPGQGRGVYGYTF. The CDR3 nucleotides are TGTGCCAGCAGTTTCGTCCCGGGACAGGGCCGAGGGGTCTATGGCTACACCTTC.

The CDR3 DNA sequence: TGCAGTGCTAGTCGGGGAGAGGAGTTCTTC. Its translation: CSASRGEEFF. V is TRBV20-1 and J is TRBJ2-1; perhaps TRBD2 as D (5 bases). The CDR3 is 10 amino acids. Germline V gene data show CDR1 as DFQATT and CDR2 as SNEGSKA (reference sequence). V lost 3 bases and J lost 14, with 11 bases in between.

The chain is built from TRBV28 and TRBJ2-7, with a tentative D call TRBD1 (8 bases). Between the trimmed V and J ends, which lost 2 bases and 3 bases, there was a span of 20 bases. Per germline, CDR1 MDHEN and CDR2 SYDVKM. There are 17 residues in the CDR3. The CDR3 here is CASSLIGGGTGGYEQYF. For the CDR3, the DNA is TGTGCCAGCAGTTTAATAGGGGGGGGGACAGGAGGCTACGAGCAGTACTTC.

The rearrangement uses TRBV11-2 and TRBJ1-6, with D unclear. The germline gives CDR1 SGHAT, CDR2 FQNNGV. The CDR3 extends over 13 amino acids. V lost 1 base and J 14 bases, leaving 12 bases between the germline ends. Here the CDR3 reads CASSLGGPVTLHF. For the CDR3, the DNA is TGTGCCAGCAGCTTAGGAGGCCCGGTAACCCTCCACTTT.

The chain employs TRBV19 and TRBJ2-3, with TRBD1 identical over 7 bases. The CDR3 runs 16 residues. V was pared by 3 bases and J by 1 base, with 7 bases of the junction left unmatched. CDR1 and CDR2 (germline): LNHDA, SQIVND (reference sequence). This CDR3 reads CASSIQHRGGTDTQYF. The CDR3 bases are TGTGCCAGTAGTATCCAACACAGGGGTGGCACAGATACGCAGTATTTT.

The J gene is TRBJ2-5, the V gene TRBV24-1; 8 positions agree with TRBD1. The germline V gene has CDR1 KGHDR and CDR2 SFDVKD. With V trimmed by 10 bases and J by 0 bases, 18 bases remained unmatched. The CDR3 sequence is 18 residues long. The CDR3 nucleotides are TGTGCCACAAGCCGTGGGACAGGACCCCCTCCCAACCAAGAGACCCAGTACTTC. It encodes CATSRGTGPPPNQETQYF.